This T cell receptor beta chain was recorded in a study of tissue T cells after allogeneic stem cell transplantation. Remarks on this clone: Antigen unknown. The gene names here belong to mouse. The read stops 1 residue short of the end of the CDR3; the missing end is completed from the germline J gene.

The CDR3 loop spans 13 amino acids. Germline V lookup: CDR1 SGHND, CDR2 FRSKSL. The V gene lost 7 bases and the J gene lost 0 bases, with 9 bases spanning the gap. The table came from immunoSEQ multiplex PCR; TCRdb's copy has only in-frame clones and leaves some out. This sample has a few thousand clones, with 50% found just once. Study results and caveats: Blood and spleen captured only part of the tissue TCR repertoire.

Time point given: mouse harvest day 14 after allogeneic transplant. Each mouse received 10^7 T-cell-depleted marrow cells plus 10^6 splenic CD5+ T cells by tail vein. Material: gut tissue. The chain carries TRBV15 and TRBJ1-2, with D tentatively TRBD1 (5 bases). The receptor was derived from a female BALB/c mouse given C57BL/6 T cells with graft-versus-host disease after an allogeneic hematopoietic cell transplant. CDR3 DNA, as far as it was read: TGTGCCAGCACTCGGACATCAAACTCCGACTACACC. Translation: CASTRTSNSDYT. The entire CDR3 sequence reads CASTRTSNSDYTF.